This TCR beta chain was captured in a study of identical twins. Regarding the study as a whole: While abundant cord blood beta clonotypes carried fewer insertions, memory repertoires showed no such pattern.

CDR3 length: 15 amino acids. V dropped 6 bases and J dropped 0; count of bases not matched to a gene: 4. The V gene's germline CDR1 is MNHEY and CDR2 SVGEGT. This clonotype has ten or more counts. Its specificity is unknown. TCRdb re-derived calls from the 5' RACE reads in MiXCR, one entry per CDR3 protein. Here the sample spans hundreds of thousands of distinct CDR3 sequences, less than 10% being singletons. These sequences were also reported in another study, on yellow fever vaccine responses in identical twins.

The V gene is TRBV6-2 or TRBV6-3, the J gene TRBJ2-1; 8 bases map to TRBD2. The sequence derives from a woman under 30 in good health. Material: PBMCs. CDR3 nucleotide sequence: TGTGCCAGCAGCTCCGGGACTAGCTCCTACAATGAGCAGTTCTTC. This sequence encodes CASSSGTSSYNEQFF.